This T cell receptor (beta chain) comes out of a study of blood T cell repertoires in COVID-19. At the level of the study: Nucleic acid was either cDNA or gDNA, and it came from T cells, B-cell-depleted T cells, or PBMCs.

The J segment lost 8 bases and the V segment lost 9 bases, leaving 4 bases of the junction unmatched. Germline V gives CDR1 KGHDR, CDR2 SFDVKD. The CDR3 is made up of 12 amino acids. Authors' methods: Amplification from reference gene primers served as the basis for estimated nucleated cell counts. TCRdb's table, derived via immunoSEQ multiplex PCR, lists solely in-frame clones and lacks some. V and J calls and clone size follow that table, whereas D and trimming were derived from the DNA. The profile shows about 73,000 clones, 85% to 90% of them singletons. The TCR was taken from an elderly man with acute or convalescent COVID-19. The rearrangement links TRBV24-1 to TRBJ1-2, with 11 bases that match TRBD1. Sequenced material: peripheral blood. CDR3 amino acids: CATGQGAGGYTF. In DNA, the CDR3 is TGTGCCACCGGACAGGGGGCCGGGGGCTACACCTTC.